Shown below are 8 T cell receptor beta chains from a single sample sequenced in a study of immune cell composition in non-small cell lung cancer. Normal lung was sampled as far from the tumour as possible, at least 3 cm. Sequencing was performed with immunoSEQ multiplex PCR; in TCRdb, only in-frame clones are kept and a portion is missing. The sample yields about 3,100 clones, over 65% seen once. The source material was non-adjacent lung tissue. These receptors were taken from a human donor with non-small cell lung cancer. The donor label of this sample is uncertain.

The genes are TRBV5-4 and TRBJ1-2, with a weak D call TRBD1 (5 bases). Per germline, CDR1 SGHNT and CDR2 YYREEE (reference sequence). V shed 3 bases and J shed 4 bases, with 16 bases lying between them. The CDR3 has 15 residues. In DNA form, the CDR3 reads TGTGCCAGCAGCTCCTCCGGGGGGGTGATCTATGGCTACACCTTC. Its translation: CASSSSGGVIYGYTF.

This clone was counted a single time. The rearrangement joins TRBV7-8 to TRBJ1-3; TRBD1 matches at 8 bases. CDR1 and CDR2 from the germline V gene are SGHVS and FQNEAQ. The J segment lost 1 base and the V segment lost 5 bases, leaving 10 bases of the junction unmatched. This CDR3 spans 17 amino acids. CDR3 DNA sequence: TGTGCCAGCAGCATCAAGAAAGACAGGGGTTCTGGAAACACCATATATTTT. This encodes CASSIKKDRGSGNTIYF.

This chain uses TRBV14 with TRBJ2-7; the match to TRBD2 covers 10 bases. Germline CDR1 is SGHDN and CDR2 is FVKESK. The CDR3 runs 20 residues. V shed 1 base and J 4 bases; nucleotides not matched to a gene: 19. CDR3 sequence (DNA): TGTGCCAGCAGCCAAGTTGAAGACGGGAAAAGCGGGAGGGTACAGTACGAGCAGTACTTC. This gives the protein CASSQVEDGKSGRVQYEQYF.

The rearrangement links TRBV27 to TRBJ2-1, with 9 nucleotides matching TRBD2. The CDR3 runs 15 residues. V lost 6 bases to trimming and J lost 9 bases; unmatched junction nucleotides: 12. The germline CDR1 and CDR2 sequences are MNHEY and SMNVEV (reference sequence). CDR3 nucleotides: TGTGCCAGCAGCCTCTCTGGCGGGAGGGTCAGTGAGCAGTTCTTC. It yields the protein CASSLSGGRVSEQFF.

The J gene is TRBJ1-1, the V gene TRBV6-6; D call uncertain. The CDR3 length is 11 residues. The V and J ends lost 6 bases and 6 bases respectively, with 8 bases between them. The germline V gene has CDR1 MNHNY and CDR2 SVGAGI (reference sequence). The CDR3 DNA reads TGTGCCAGCAGCCCACGGGCTGAAGCTTTCTTT. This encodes CASSPRAEAFF.

CDR3 bases: TGTGCCAGTAGTCCGATATCCCGGCGGGCCACTGAAGCTTTCTTT. Translating it yields CASSPISRRATEAFF. The rearrangement uses TRBV19 and TRBJ1-1; D unclear. This CDR3 is 15 amino acids long. Germline assignment: CDR1 LNHDA and CDR2 SQIVND (reference sequence). V was clipped by 5 bases and J by 4 bases, with 17 bases between them.

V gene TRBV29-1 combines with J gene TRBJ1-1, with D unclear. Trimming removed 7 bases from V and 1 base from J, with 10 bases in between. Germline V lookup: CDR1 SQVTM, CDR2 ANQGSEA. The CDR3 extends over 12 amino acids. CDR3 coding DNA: TGCAGCGCCCTAGTTTGGAACACTGAAGCTTTCTTT. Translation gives CSALVWNTEAFF.

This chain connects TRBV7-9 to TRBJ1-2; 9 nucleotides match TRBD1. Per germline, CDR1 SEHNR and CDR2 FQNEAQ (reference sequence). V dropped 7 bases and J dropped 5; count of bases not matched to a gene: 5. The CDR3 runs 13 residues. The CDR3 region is CASTLDRGYGYTF. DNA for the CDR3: TGTGCCAGCACCCTGGACAGGGGATATGGCTACACCTTC.